This T cell receptor beta chain was identified during a study of cytomegalovirus exposure and HLA in healthy donors. The wider study: Unique TCRs numbering some 77 million, obtained from HLA-typed donors, made up an early data release. Notes on the study in general: Among immune exposure information, only CMV serostatus was available. Some segments of the V type, notably TRBV6-2 and TRBV6-3, were excluded as indistinguishable. Follow-up analysis later connected one missense variant in DCLRE1C with trimming of TCR beta V- and J-genes.

Points on this clone: The antigen is undetermined.

PCR amplification relied on 60 Vbeta primers (plus 13 Jbeta primers). Clones were sequenced by immunoSEQ multiplex PCR, and TCRdb holds only the in-frame ones, with some missing. The sample gives roughly 140,000 clones, about 82% of which show up once; roughly 3.5% is in the top ten. Germline V gene data show CDR1 as SGHKS and CDR2 as YYEKEE (reference sequence). The CDR3 has 16 amino acids. The germline V and J ends were trimmed by 1 base and 0 bases, with 13 bases remaining between them. The chain combines TRBV5-5 with TRBJ1-1; D gene unclear. Sequenced: PBMCs. This TCR derives from a male donor in good health and CMV-seronegative. The CDR3 DNA is TGTGCCAGCAGCTTGCTGCCAACTCAAATGAACACTGAAGCTTTCTTT. Translating it yields CASSLLPTQMNTEAFF.